Listed below are T cell receptor beta chains from one sample, sequenced in a study of OX40 agonist ivuxolimab in advanced cancers. The method was immunoSEQ multiplex PCR; TCRdb's version includes in-frame clones alone and lacks a portion of them. This repertoire shows roughly 89,000 clones, about 86% found once; its top ten account for 1.5% to 2%. Sequenced here: CD4+ or CD8+ T cells sorted from blood, sampled in a trial of the OX40 agonist ivuxolimab. The receptors stem from an adult with an advanced solid tumor such as melanoma, head and neck, liver or kidney cancer. The CDR3 runs from the conserved cysteine through the conserved F or W.

V: TRBV7-2; J: TRBJ2-1; CDR3: CASSHGLAGAGGEQFF
V: TRBV2; J: TRBJ1-1; CDR3: CASSDQGNTEAFF
V: TRBV6-4; J: TRBJ2-1; CDR3: CASSPVDWGNEQFF
V: TRBV10-3; J: TRBJ2-2; CDR3: CAISLGQGSNTGELFF
V: TRBV5-6; J: TRBJ1-6; CDR3: CASSYIRDQNSYNSPLHF
V: TRBV28; J: TRBJ2-1; CDR3: CASSDRYYNEQFF
V: TRBV5-4; J: TRBJ2-7; CDR3: CASSTWDRGFSREQYF
V: TRBV28; J: TRBJ1-5; CDR3: CASRGSGSNQPQHF
V: TRBV11-2; J: TRBJ1-2; CDR3: CASSLIGYDGYTF
V: TRBV19; J: TRBJ1-1; CDR3: CASRDNWGTPTEAFF
V: TRBV6-1; J: TRBJ2-7; CDR3: CATSGQGQSEQYF
V: TRBV19; J: TRBJ2-1; CDR3: CASSTSGLSYNEQFF
V: TRBV10-3; J: TRBJ1-1; CDR3: CAIRFEGTEAFF
V: TRBV19; J: TRBJ1-5; CDR3: CASSIDARAGQPQHF
V: TRBV7-2; J: TRBJ1-6; CDR3: CASSQTGLRASPLHF
V: TRBV5-1; J: TRBJ2-1; CDR3: CASSLGDPYNEQFF
V: TRBV4-1; J: TRBJ1-2; CDR3: CASSQPGRGYGYTF
V: TRBV4-3; J: TRBJ1-2; CDR3: CASSQDRFTNYGYTF
V: TRBV10-3; J: TRBJ2-7; CDR3: CAISERTGDEQYF
V: TRBV5-1; J: TRBJ1-2; CDR3: CASSRTSSGSANYGYTF
V: TRBV27; J: TRBJ2-3; CDR3: CASSGVTVSTDTQYF
V: TRBV9; J: TRBJ2-3; CDR3: CASSVDPGPLRGDTQYF
V: TRBV2; J: TRBJ2-5; CDR3: CASSVGLAGETQYF
V: TRBV6-5; J: TRBJ2-3; CDR3: CASSSSRVSDTQYF
V: TRBV9; J: TRBJ1-2; CDR3: CASSVDLFRGGYTF
V: TRBV2; J: TRBJ1-5; CDR3: CASSASSYSNQPQHF
V: TRBV4-1; J: TRBJ2-7; CDR3: CASSQALHGPVVGYEQYF
V: TRBV6-5; J: TRBJ1-2; CDR3: CASSRGHPYGYTF
V: TRBV7-3; J: TRBJ2-3; CDR3: CASSSPTASDFTDTQYF
V: TRBV4-1; J: TRBJ1-5; CDR3: CASSHFWGRDQPQHF
V: TRBV14; J: TRBJ2-7; CDR3: CASSQGDPSIYEQYF
V: TRBV6-4; J: TRBJ1-5; CDR3: CASVVAAYRDRVVPNQPQHF
V: TRBV5-1; J: TRBJ2-1; CDR3: CASSLPWPSGTEQFF
V: TRBV28; J: TRBJ1-4; CDR3: CASSQTGGKLFF
V: TRBV6-5; J: TRBJ1-6; CDR3: CASSYRRLSPLHF
V: TRBV1; J: TRBJ1-2; CDR3: CTSSQDCPGVNYGYTF
V: TRBV18; J: TRBJ1-2; CDR3: CASSAEPNYGYTF
V: TRBV6-1; J: TRBJ1-5; CDR3: CASRAVESKVPQHF
V: TRBV29-1; J: TRBJ2-7; CDR3: CSVGSTGHFMEQYF
V: TRBV29-1; J: TRBJ2-1; CDR3: CSVCGGSSYNEQFF
V: TRBV7-2; J: TRBJ1-6; CDR3: CASSLGYSPLHF
V: TRBV28; J: TRBJ2-7; CDR3: CASSLIRGGEQYF
V: TRBV19; J: TRBJ1-5; CDR3: CASSIGRQGNQPQHF
V: TRBV4-2; J: TRBJ2-5; CDR3: CASSPQTTGGETQYF
V: TRBV4-2; J: TRBJ2-2; CDR3: CASSQVGGGRGGELFF
V: TRBV28; J: TRBJ1-4; CDR3: CASNGQRHEKLFF
V: TRBV2; J: TRBJ2-2; CDR3: CASSRDAGNTGELFF
V: TRBV2; J: TRBJ1-1; CDR3: CASSGGMGPWAEAFF
V: TRBV11-2; J: TRBJ1-1; CDR3: CASSLDRTEAFF
V: TRBV6-5; J: TRBJ2-7; CDR3: CASSRTQGIGEQYF
V: TRBV9; J: TRBJ2-3; CDR3: CASSVDGQITDTQYF
V: TRBV5-1; J: TRBJ1-5; CDR3: CASSPAPHVSNQPQHF
V: TRBV2; J: TRBJ2-3; CDR3: CASTRDSQRTDTQYF
V: TRBV5-1; J: TRBJ2-1; CDR3: CASSLSVRVNEQFF